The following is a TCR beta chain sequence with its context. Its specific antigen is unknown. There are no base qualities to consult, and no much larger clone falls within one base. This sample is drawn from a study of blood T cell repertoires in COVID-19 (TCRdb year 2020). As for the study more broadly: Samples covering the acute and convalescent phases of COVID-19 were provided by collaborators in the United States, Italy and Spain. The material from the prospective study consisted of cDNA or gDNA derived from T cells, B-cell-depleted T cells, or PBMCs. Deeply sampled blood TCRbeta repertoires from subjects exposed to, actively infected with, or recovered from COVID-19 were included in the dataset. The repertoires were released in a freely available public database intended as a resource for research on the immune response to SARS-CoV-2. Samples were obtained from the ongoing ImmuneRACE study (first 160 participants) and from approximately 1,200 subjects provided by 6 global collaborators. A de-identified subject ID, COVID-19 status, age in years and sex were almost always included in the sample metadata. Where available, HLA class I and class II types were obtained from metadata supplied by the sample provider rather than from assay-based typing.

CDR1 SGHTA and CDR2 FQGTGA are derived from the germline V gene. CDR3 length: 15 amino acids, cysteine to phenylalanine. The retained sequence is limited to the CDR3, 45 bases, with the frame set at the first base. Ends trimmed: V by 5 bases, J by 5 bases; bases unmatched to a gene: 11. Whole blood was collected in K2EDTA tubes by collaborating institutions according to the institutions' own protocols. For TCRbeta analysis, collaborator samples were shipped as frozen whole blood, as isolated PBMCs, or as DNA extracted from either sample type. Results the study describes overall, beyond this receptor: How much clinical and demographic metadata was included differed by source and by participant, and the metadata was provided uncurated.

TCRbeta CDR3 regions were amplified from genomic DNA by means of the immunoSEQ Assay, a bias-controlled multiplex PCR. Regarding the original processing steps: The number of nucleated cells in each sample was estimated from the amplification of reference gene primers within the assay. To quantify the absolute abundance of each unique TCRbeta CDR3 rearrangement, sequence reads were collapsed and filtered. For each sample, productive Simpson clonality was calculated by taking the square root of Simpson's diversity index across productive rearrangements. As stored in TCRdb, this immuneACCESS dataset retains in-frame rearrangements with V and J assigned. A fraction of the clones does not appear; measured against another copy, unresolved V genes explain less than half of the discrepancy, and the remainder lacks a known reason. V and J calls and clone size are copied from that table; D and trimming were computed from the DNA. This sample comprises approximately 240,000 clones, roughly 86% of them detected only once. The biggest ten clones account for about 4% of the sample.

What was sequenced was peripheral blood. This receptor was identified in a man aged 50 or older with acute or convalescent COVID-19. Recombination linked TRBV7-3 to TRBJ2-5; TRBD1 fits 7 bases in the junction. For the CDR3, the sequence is CASSTRTGGLETQYF. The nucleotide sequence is TGTGCCAGCAGCACGCGGACAGGAGGTCTGGAGACCCAGTACTTC.